This T cell receptor (beta chain) was sequenced for a study of blood T cells in healthy people across ages. This clonotype was detected ten times or more. Primed by a sample-barcoded 5' primer and a J-beta primer mix, a second PCR proceeded for about 7 to 11 cycles. One entry per CDR3 protein, called by TCRdb with MiXCR from the 5' RACE reads. The data hold 1.5 million to 2 million distinct CDR3 sequences, with roughly 27% observed a single time. Trimming took 3 bases from V and 2 from J, leaving 14 bases between them. This CDR3 has 15 residues. CDR1 and CDR2 (germline): MGHRA, YSYEKL. The rearrangement links TRBV4-1 to TRBJ2-7; D might be TRBD2 (5 bases). This receptor was obtained from a woman between 25 and 40 years old in good health. The sequenced sample was blood. The CDR3, as DNA: TGCGCCAGCAGCCACTCCCGGGATCCTGCCTACGAGCAGTACTTC. Encoded protein: CASSHSRDPAYEQYF.